The next 25 T cell receptor beta chains were all read from a single sample in a study of T cell repertoires in cytomegalovirus infection (dated by TCRdb to the late 2010s). Instrument on record: Illumina HiSeq 1500. The public reads were reanalyzed by TCRdb: fastp trimming at Q25, MiXCR alignment, in-frame beta chains only. Identical CDR3 proteins give one entry, which carries the most common genes and DNA. Across this sample there are 560,000 or so distinct CDR3 sequences, with 16% seen only once. The top ten hold 20% to 30% of the sample. The sequencing sample was made of CD8+ T cells from PBMCs. The receptors originated from a human donor in good health (CMV status not recorded). Some clones in this sample may be carry-over from other donors' samples.

V is TRBV5-6 and J is TRBJ1-2, with D possibly matching TRBD1 (5 bases). CDR1 and CDR2 (germline): SGHDT, YYEEEE. V lost 0 bases to trimming and J lost 6 bases, with 12 bases between them. The CDR3 consists of 14 residues. The CDR3 here is CASSLGRGRDGYTF. In DNA, the CDR3 is TGTGCCAGCAGCTTGGGAAGGGGAAGGGATGGCTACACCTTC. The variable domain in full, with the rest retrieved from reference TRBV5-6 and TRBJ1-2, is DAGVTQSPTHLIKTRGQQVTLRCSPKSGHDTVSWYQQALGQGPQFIFQYYEEEERQRGNFPDRFSGHQFPNYSSELNVNALLLGDSALYLCASSLGRGRDGYTFGSGTRLTVV.

This clonotype appeared a few times. The J gene is TRBJ2-1, the V gene TRBV6-1, with a weak D call TRBD2 (6 bases). Deletions cut 5 bases from V and 3 bases from J, with 14 bases between. The germline V gene encodes CDR1 MNHNS and CDR2 SASEGT. This CDR3 contains 15 residues. CDR3 bases: TGTGCCAGCAGTTCATTCGGGAGCAACTACAATGAGCAGTTCTTC. It encodes CASSSFGSNYNEQFF.

The gene calls are TRBV9 and TRBJ2-3; 7 positions match TRBD2. With V trimmed by 2 bases and J by 1 base, 4 bases remained unmatched. CDR1 and CDR2 (germline): SGDLS, YYNGEE. The CDR3 spans 15 residues. The CDR3 DNA sequence: TGTGCCAGCAGCGTCCAGACTAGCCGCACAGATACGCAGTATTTT. Translating it yields CASSVQTSRTDTQYF.

V gene TRBV27 combines with J gene TRBJ2-7; TRBD1 matches at 10 bases. The CDR3 extends over 15 amino acids. V lost 6 bases to trimming and J lost 3 bases; unmatched junction nucleotides: 8. CDR1 and CDR2 (germline): MNHEY, SMNVEV (reference sequence). CDR3 nucleotide sequence: TGTGCCAGCAGGGAACCGGGACAGGGGTACTACGAGCAGTACTTC. This translates into CASREPGQGYYEQYF.

This clonotype was counted many times. The chain uses TRBV11-2 and TRBJ2-3; tentatively, D is TRBD2 (5 bases). Germline CDR1 SGHAT, CDR2 FQNNGV. The CDR3 is 15 amino acids. Trimming stripped 3 bases from V and 6 bases from J, with 16 bases between. The CDR3 DNA reads as TGTGCCAGCAGCTTGGACCGGGGTAGCTTGGATACGCAGTATTTT. Translated, it gives CASSLDRGSLDTQYF.

This clonotype was observed many times. The chain recombines TRBV5-4 with TRBJ2-3; 9 bases agree with TRBD2. Trimming cost V 4 bases and J 2 bases; bases outside gene matches: 5. In germline, CDR1 is SGHNT, CDR2 YYREEE (reference sequence). The length of the CDR3 is 15 residues. CDR3 residues: CASSIKREVTDTQYF. Written as DNA, the CDR3 is TGTGCCAGCAGCATAAAGCGGGAGGTCACAGATACGCAGTATTTT.

The sample holds a few counts of this clonotype. The chain employs TRBV7-9 and TRBJ1-4; weak D call: TRBD1 (5 bases). Trimming removed 5 bases at V and 6 bases at J, with 16 bases between. This CDR3 region has 15 residues. Germline V CDR1 and CDR2: SEHNR, FQNEAQ (reference sequence). CDR3 region: CASSLRVSGDEKLFF. In DNA form, the CDR3 reads TGTGCCAGCAGCCTCAGGGTGTCGGGGGATGAAAAACTGTTTTTT.

This clonotype showed up just a few times. The chain carries TRBV28 and TRBJ1-2, with 7 positions matching TRBD1. The CDR3 sequence is 15 residues long. V lost 1 base and J lost 7; bases outside the gene matches: 9. Germline-derived CDR1 and CDR2 are MDHEN and SYDVKM. The CDR3 nucleotides read TGTGCCAGCAGTTTATCCCCGACAGGGTGGGTTGGCTACACCTTC. As protein: CASSLSPTGWVGYTF.

The chain employs TRBV7-9 and TRBJ2-7; D call uncertain. The CDR3 has 12 amino acids. Germline loops: CDR1 SEHNR, CDR2 FQNEAQ (reference sequence). The V and J ends lost 5 bases and 5 bases respectively, with 10 bases between them. CDR3 sequence reads: CASSPGRNEQYF. The CDR3 nucleotides are TGTGCCAGCAGCCCCGGGCGTAACGAGCAGTACTTC.

The chain joins TRBV6-1 to TRBJ2-1, with TRBD2 identical over 7 bases. This CDR3 contains 14 residues. The V segment lost 11 bases and the J segment 0 bases; nucleotides outside the gene matches: 7. Germline CDR1 and CDR2: MNHNS and SASEGT. As DNA, the CDR3 is TGTGCCGGGGGGGAGCGGCTCTCCTACAATGAGCAGTTCTTC. This translates into CAGGERLSYNEQFF.

On this clonotype itself: One base away lies a much larger clone, so this may be a sequencing read error. The conserved closing phenylalanine or tryptophan is absent in this CDR3, likely reflecting a read error. J is TRBJ1-1 and V is TRBV19; 8 bases are a match to TRBD1. The CDR3 totals 14 residues. V lost 5 bases and J lost 4; bases outside the gene matches: 6. Germline V gives CDR1 LNHDA, CDR2 SQIVND (reference sequence). In DNA, the CDR3 is TGTGCCAGTAGTTCGGACAGGGTAATCACTGAAGCTTTCTTG. This encodes CASSSDRVITEAFL.

The chain joins TRBV4-1 to TRBJ2-1; 7 bases map to TRBD1. The CDR3 is made up of 16 amino acids. V lost 1 base and J lost 7; bases outside the gene matches: 10. Germline lookup yields CDR1 MGHRA and CDR2 YSYEKL. CDR3 loop: CASSQATDSGGNEQFF. CDR3 DNA: TGCGCCAGCAGCCAAGCAACAGACTCAGGGGGAAATGAGCAGTTCTTC.

There are many counts of this clonotype. V and J are TRBV12-3 or TRBV12-4 and TRBJ2-7, with D maybe TRBD1 (6 bases). V gave up 5 bases and J gave up 2 bases, with 16 bases separating them. This CDR3 spans 15 amino acids. CDR3 sequence reads: CASSPRTVDPYEQYF. The DNA for the CDR3 is TGTGCCAGCAGTCCCCGGACAGTGGATCCCTACGAGCAGTACTTC.

The table lists this clonotype with many counts. This sequence joins TRBV12-3 or TRBV12-4 and TRBJ2-7, with 10 positions matching TRBD2. The CDR3 sequence is 16 residues long. J gave up 0 bases and V 6 bases, and 8 bases lay outside the gene matches. The DNA for the CDR3 is TGTGCCAGCAGCCGTAGCGGGAGGTCGAGCTCCTACGAGCAGTACTTC. This codes for CASSRSGRSSSYEQYF.

This clonotype has at least ten counts. V usage is TRBV12-5 and J usage is TRBJ1-1; no clear D. Germline CDR1 and CDR2: LGHNT and FRNRAP. This CDR3 is built from 14 residues. Trimming left V 7 bases short and J 4 bases short, with 16 bases between. In DNA form, the CDR3 reads TGTGCTAGTGACGCTAATGCTGCGAGCACTGAAGCTTTCTTT. It specifies CASDANAASTEAFF. Drawing the rest from reference TRBV12-5 and TRBJ1-1, the complete variable domain is DARVTQTPRHKVTEMGQEVTMRCQPILGHNTVFWYRQTMMQGLELLAYFRNRAPLDDSGMPKDRFSAEMPDATLATLKIQPSEPRDSAVYFCASDANAASTEAFFGQGTRLTVV.

The rearrangement joins TRBV28 to TRBJ2-7; the D call may be TRBD1 or TRBD2 (5 bases each). The V end was cut by 2 bases, the J end by 5 bases, with 16 bases between. The CDR3 contains 15 residues. Germline loops: CDR1 MDHEN, CDR2 SYDVKM. CDR3 coding DNA: TGTGCCAGCAGTTTAACCCCCGGGACGACGAACGAGCAGTACTTC. As protein: CASSLTPGTTNEQYF.

The V call is TRBV7-6, the J call TRBJ2-2, with TRBD1 matching over 7 bases. In germline, CDR1 is SGHVS, CDR2 FNYEAQ. V lost 4 bases, J lost 0 bases, and 5 bases stayed unmatched. The CDR3 is 16 amino acids. This CDR3 is CASSSSGTANTGELFF. The CDR3 DNA is TGTGCCAGCAGCTCCTCCGGGACAGCGAACACCGGGGAGCTGTTTTTT.

The rearrangement joins TRBV27 to TRBJ1-5; the D is unclear. The CDR3 runs to 15 residues. Trimming took off 6 bases at V and 3 bases at J, with 15 bases between the two ends. The V gene's germline CDR1 is MNHEY and CDR2 SMNVEV (reference sequence). The CDR3 DNA follows: TGTGCCAGCAGCCCCTTTTGGTCTGACAATCAGCCCCAGCATTTT. Protein product: CASSPFWSDNQPQHF.

V is TRBV27 and J is TRBJ1-3; perhaps TRBD1 as D (5 bases). V shed 3 bases and J shed 10 bases, with 10 bases lying between them. Germline V CDR1 and CDR2: MNHEY, SMNVEV (reference sequence). This CDR3 has 12 residues. The CDR3 reads CASSFDRRTIYF. Written as DNA, the CDR3 is TGTGCCAGCAGTTTCGACAGACGTACCATATATTTT.

The rearrangement uses TRBV18 and TRBJ2-3; 8 bases align to TRBD2. Germline loops: CDR1 KGHSH, CDR2 LQKENI. There are 15 residues in the CDR3. The junction had 2 bases not matched to a gene; V was cut back by 1 base and J by 2 bases. This CDR3 reads CASSPQRGNTDTQYF. For the CDR3, the DNA is TGTGCCAGCTCACCACAGCGGGGGAACACAGATACGCAGTATTTT. The whole variable domain, filled in from reference TRBV18 and TRBJ2-3, reads NAGVMQNPRHLVRRRGQEARLRCSPMKGHSHVYWYRQLPEEGLKFMVYLQKENIIDESGMPKERFSAEFPKEGPSILRIQQVVRGDSAAYFCASSPQRGNTDTQYFGPGTRLTVL.

This clonotype has only a few counts. The rearrangement joins TRBV19 to TRBJ1-2, with D possibly TRBD1 on 6 matching bases. CDR3 length: 14 residues. From germline, CDR1 is LNHDA and CDR2 SQIVND (reference sequence). V gave up 3 bases and J gave up 3 bases, with 11 bases separating them. CDR3 sequence (DNA): TGTGCCAGTAGTATTTCGGCAGGGGACTATGGCTACACCTTC. Translated, it gives CASSISAGDYGYTF. Full variable domain (remainder filled in from reference TRBV19 and TRBJ1-2): DGGITQSPKYLFRKEGQNVTLSCEQNLNHDAMYWYRQDPGQGLRLIYYSQIVNDFQKGDIAEGYSVSREKKESFPLTVTSAQKNPTAFYLCASSISAGDYGYTFGSGTRLTVV.

In its sample, this clonotype was seen many times. This sequence joins TRBV7-8 and TRBJ2-2; maybe TRBD2 (6 bases). The CDR3 consists of 15 residues. Germline V lookup: CDR1 SGHVS, CDR2 FQNEAQ. Trimming pared 1 base from V and 4 bases from J, leaving 10 bases between. The CDR3 region is CASSLVGGATGELFF. The CDR3 region has the DNA TGTGCCAGCAGCTTAGTTGGCGGGGCCACCGGGGAGCTGTTTTTT.

The sample holds a few counts of this clonotype. V is TRBV9 and J is TRBJ2-1; the D call may be TRBD1 or TRBD2 (6 bases each). The CDR3 sequence is 13 residues long. Germline-derived CDR1 and CDR2 are SGDLS and YYNGEE. V lost 2 bases, J lost 10 bases, and 13 bases lay in between. In nucleotides, the CDR3 is TGTGCCAGCAGCGTCCAAGGGGGGCACGAGCAGTTCTTC. Translated, it gives CASSVQGGHEQFF.

This clonotype was seen only a few times. The chain couples TRBV5-1 to TRBJ2-1, with D possibly TRBD2 on 7 matching bases. The germline V and J ends were trimmed by 7 bases and 10 bases, with 18 bases remaining between them. Per germline, CDR1 SGHRS and CDR2 YFSETQ. This CDR3 contains 13 residues. Written as DNA, the CDR3 is TGCGCCAGCCGCCCCGGGGGGCGGTCAGAGCAGTTCTTC. This encodes CASRPGGRSEQFF. Supplemented by reference TRBV5-1 and TRBJ2-1, the full variable domain reads KAGVTQTPRYLIKTRGQQVTLSCSPISGHRSVSWYQQTPGQGLQFLFEYFSETQRNKGNFPGRFSGRQFSNSRSEMNVSTLELGDSALYLCASRPGGRSEQFFGPGTRLTVL.

With regard to this clonotype: This may be a read error, as it is one base from a much larger clone. The chain employs TRBV11-2 and TRBJ2-1; perhaps D is TRBD1 or TRBD2 (5 bases each). The V end was cut by 1 base, the J end by 8 bases, with 12 bases between. The CDR3 loop spans 14 amino acids. CDR1 is SGHAT, CDR2 FQNNGV, per germline. CDR3 DNA sequence: TGTGCCAGCAGCTTAGCCTCAGTGGGGGATGAGCAGTTCTTC. Protein sequence: CASSLASVGDEQFF.